This TCR beta chain is from a study of blood T cell repertoires in COVID-19. Study at large: Acute-phase and convalescent COVID-19 samples originated in the United States, Italy and Spain.

Followed over time, Seattle patients had been enrolled while infection was active. Authors' processing steps: Estimation of nucleated cell counts was performed using reference gene primer amplification. Sequenced by immunoSEQ multiplex PCR; TCRdb stores in-frame clones only, minus some. V and J calls and clone size are those listed in that table; D and trimming were worked out from the DNA. The sample contains approximately 300,000 clones, 90% of which appear only once. The V gene end was trimmed by 7 bases and the J gene end by 1 base; junction bases not matched to a gene: 11. CDR3 size: 16 residues. In germline, CDR1 is MDHEN, CDR2 SYDVKM.

The chain recombines TRBV28 with TRBJ2-3, with TRBD2 matching over 7 bases. This TCR came from a woman aged 50 to 60 with COVID-19, enrolled during active disease. The source material was peripheral blood. The DNA of the CDR3 is TGTGCCAGCACTCCAGCTGGTGCGGGAGGCACAGATACGCAGTATTTT. This codes for CASTPAGAGGTDTQYF.